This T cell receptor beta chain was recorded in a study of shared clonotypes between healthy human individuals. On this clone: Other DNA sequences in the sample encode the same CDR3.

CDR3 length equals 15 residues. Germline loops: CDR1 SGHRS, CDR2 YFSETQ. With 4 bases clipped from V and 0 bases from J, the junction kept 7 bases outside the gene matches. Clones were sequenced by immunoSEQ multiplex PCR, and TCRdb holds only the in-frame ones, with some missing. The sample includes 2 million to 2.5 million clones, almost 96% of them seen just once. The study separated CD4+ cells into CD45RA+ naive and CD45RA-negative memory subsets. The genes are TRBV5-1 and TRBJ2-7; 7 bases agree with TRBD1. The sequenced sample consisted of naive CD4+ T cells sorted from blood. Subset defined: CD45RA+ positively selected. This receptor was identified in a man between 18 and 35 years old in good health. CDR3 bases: TGCGCCAGCAGCGGTGGGACAGAGAGCTCCTACGAGCAGTACTTC. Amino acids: CASSGGTESSYEQYF. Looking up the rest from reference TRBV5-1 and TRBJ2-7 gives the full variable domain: KAGVTQTPRYLIKTRGQQVTLSCSPISGHRSVSWYQQTPGQGLQFLFEYFSETQRNKGNFPGRFSGRQFSNSRSEMNVSTLELGDSALYLCASSGGTESSYEQYFGPGTRLTVT.